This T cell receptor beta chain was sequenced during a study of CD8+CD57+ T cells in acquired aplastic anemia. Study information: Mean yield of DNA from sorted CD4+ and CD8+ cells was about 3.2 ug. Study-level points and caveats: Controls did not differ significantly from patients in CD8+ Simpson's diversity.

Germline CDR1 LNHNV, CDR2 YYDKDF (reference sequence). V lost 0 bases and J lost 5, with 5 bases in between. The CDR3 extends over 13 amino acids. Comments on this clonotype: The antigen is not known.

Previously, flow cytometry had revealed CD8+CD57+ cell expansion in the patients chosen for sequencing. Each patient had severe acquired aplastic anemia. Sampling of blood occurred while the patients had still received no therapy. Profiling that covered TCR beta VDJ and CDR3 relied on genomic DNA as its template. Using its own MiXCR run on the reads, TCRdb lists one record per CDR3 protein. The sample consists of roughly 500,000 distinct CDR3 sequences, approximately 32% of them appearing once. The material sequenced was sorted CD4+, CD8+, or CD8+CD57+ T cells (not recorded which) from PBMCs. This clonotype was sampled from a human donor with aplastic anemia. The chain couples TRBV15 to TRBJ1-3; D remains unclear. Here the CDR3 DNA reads TGTGCCACCAGCAGAGATGGGAGAAACACCATATATTTT. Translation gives CATSRDGRNTIYF.